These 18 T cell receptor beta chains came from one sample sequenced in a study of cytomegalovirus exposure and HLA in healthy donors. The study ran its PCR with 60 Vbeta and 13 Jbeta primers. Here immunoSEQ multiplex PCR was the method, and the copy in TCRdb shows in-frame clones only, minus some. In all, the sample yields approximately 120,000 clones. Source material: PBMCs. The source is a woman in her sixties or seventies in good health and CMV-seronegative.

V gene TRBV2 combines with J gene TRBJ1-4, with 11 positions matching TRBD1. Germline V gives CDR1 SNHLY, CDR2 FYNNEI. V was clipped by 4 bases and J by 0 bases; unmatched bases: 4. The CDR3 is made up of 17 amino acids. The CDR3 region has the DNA TGTGCCAGCAGTGGGACAGGGGGCCCCTCAACTAATGAAAAACTGTTTTTT. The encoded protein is CASSGTGGPSTNEKLFF.

The CDR3 protein is CASSAGQIYSNQPQHF. The CDR3 coding sequence is TGTGCCAGCAGTGCCGGACAGATTTATAGCAATCAGCCCCAGCATTTT. The chain has TRBV6-1 and TRBJ1-5; tentative D call: TRBD1 (6 bases). CDR1 is MNHNS and CDR2 is SASEGT in the germline V gene. The CDR3 totals 16 residues. Trimming shortened V by 4 bases and J by 0 bases, and 13 bases separated the two germline ends.

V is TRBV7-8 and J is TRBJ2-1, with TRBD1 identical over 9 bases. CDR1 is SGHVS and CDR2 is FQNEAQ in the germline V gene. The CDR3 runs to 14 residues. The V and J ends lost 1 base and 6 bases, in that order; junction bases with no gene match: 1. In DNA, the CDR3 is TGTGCCAGCAGCTTAGTGGGACAGGGCAATGAGCAGTTCTTC. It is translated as CASSLVGQGNEQFF.

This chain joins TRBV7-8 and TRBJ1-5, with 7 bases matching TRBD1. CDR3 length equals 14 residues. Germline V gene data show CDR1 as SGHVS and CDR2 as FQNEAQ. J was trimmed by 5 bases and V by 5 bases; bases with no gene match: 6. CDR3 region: CASSLYRGDQPQHF. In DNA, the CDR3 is TGTGCCAGCAGCCTATACAGGGGAGATCAGCCCCAGCATTTT.

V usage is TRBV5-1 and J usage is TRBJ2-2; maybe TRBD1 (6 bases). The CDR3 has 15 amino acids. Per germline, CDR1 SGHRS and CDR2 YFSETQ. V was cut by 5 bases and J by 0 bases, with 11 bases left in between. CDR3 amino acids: CASSRTVANTGELFF. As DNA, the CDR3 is TGCGCCAGCAGTAGGACAGTCGCGAACACCGGGGAGCTGTTTTTT.

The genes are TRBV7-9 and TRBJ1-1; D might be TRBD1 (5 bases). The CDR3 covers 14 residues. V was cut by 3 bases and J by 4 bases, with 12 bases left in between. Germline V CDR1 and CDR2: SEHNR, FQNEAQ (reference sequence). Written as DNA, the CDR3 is TGTGCCAGCAGCTTCCAGGGTTCGGCCACTGAAGCTTTCTTT. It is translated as CASSFQGSATEAFF.

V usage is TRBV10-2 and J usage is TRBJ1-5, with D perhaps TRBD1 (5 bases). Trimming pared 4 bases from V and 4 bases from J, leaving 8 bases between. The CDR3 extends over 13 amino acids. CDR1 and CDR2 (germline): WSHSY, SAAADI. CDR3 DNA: TGCGCCAGCAGTGGACAGCGAAATCAGCCCCAGCATTTT. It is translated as CASSGQRNQPQHF.

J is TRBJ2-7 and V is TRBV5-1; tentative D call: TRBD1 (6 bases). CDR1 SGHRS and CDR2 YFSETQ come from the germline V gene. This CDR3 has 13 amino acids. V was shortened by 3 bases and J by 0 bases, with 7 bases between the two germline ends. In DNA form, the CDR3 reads TGCGCCAGCAGCTGGGACAACTCCTACGAGCAGTACTTC. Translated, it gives CASSWDNSYEQYF.

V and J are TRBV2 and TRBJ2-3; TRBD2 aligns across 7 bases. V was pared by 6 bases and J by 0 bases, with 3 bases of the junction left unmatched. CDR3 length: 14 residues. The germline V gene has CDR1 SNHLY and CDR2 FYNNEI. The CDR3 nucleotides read TGTGCCAGCAGGACTAGCAGTAGCACAGATACGCAGTATTTT. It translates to CASRTSSSTDTQYF.

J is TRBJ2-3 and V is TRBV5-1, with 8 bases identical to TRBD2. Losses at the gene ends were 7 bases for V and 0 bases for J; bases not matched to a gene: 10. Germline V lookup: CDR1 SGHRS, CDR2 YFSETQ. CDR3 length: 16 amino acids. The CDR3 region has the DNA TGCGCCAGCGATAGCGGGACTTCCCATAGCACAGATACGCAGTATTTT. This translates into CASDSGTSHSTDTQYF.

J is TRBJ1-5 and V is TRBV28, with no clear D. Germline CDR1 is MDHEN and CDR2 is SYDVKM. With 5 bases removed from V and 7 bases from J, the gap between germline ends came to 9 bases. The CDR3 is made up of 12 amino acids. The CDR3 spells CASSGGIQPQHF. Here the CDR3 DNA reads TGTGCCAGCAGTGGAGGGATACAGCCCCAGCATTTT.

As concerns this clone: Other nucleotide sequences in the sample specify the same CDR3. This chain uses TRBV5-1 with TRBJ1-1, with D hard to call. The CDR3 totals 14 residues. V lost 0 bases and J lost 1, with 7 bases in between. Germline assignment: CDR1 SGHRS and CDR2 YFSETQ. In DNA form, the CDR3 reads TGCGCCAGCAGCTTGGTTGCAGGGAACACTGAAGCTTTCTTT. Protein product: CASSLVAGNTEAFF.

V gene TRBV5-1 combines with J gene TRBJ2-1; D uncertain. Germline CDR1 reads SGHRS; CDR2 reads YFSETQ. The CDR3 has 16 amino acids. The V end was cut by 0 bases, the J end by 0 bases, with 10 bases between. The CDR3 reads CASSLGESSSYNEQFF. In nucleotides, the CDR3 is TGCGCCAGCAGCTTGGGAGAGTCAAGCTCCTACAATGAGCAGTTCTTC.

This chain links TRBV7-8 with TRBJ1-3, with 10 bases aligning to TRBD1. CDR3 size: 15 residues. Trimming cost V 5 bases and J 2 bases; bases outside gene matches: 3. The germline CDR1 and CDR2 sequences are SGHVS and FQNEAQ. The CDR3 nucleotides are TGTGCCAGCAGCCACGGGACAGGGGCTGGAAACACCATATATTTT. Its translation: CASSHGTGAGNTIYF.

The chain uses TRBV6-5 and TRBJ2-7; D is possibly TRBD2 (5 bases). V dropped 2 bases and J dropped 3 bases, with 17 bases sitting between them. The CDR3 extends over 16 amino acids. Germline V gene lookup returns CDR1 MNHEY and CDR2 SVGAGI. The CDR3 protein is CASSYTPSGYHYEQYF. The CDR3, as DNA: TGTGCCAGCAGTTACACCCCGAGCGGATACCACTACGAGCAGTACTTC.

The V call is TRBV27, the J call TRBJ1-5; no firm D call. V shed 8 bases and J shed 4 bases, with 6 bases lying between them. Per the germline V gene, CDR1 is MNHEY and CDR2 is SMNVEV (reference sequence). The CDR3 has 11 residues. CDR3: CASGLNQPQHF. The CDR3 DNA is TGTGCCAGCGGCCTTAATCAGCCCCAGCATTTT.

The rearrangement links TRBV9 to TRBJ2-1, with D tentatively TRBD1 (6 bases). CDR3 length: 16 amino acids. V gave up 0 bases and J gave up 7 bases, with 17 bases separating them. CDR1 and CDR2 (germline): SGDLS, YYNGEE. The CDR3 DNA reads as TGTGCCAGCAGCGTAGCCCCCGACCCAAGGGGGAATGAGCAGTTCTTC. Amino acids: CASSVAPDPRGNEQFF.

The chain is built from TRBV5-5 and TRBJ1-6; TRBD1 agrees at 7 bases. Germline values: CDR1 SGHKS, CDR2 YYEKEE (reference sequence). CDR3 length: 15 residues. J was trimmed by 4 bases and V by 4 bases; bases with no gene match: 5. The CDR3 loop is CASSPLTGYNSPLHF. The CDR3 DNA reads TGTGCCAGCAGCCCCCTGACAGGGTATAATTCACCCCTCCACTTT.